The 26 T cell receptor beta chains below all came from one sample that was sequenced in a study of CD8+ T cells in alopecia areata. Treatment denoted: oral pan-JAK inhibitor, 5-10 mg twice daily. TCR sequencing used cDNA made by reverse transcription of extracted RNA. Repertoires were generated with immunoSEQ multiplex PCR, while TCRdb's copy carries only in-frame clones and drops some. The data contain 190,000 or so clones, 50% to 60% of them singletons. The sample in question was CD4+ T cells sorted from blood, obtained at week 4, from a patient treated with tofacitinib. These receptors all stem from a human donor with alopecia areata.

V is TRBV11-2 and J is TRBJ2-3; the D is unclear. The CDR3 has 14 amino acids. Germline values: CDR1 SGHAT, CDR2 FQNNGV. Trimming took 3 bases from V and 0 from J, leaving 7 bases between them. DNA of the CDR3: TGTGCCAGCAGCTTGGGCCATAGCACAGATACGCAGTATTTT. Protein product: CASSLGHSTDTQYF.

The CDR3 coding sequence is TGTGCCAGCAGTCCACTGGCCAAAAACATTCAGTACTTC. It translates to CASSPLAKNIQYF. The V call is TRBV28, the J call TRBJ2-4, with unresolved D. CDR1 and CDR2 from the germline V gene are MDHEN and SYDVKM. This CDR3 is 13 amino acids long. Trimming took off 5 bases at V and 1 base at J, with 6 bases between the two ends.

V usage is TRBV6-5 and J usage is TRBJ2-2, with 8 bases matching TRBD2. With V trimmed by 5 bases and J by 7 bases, 3 bases remained unmatched. The germline CDR1 and CDR2 sequences are MNHEY and SVGAGI. This CDR3 spans 13 amino acids. The CDR3 DNA sequence: TGTGCCAGCAGTCGGGGGGGCGTCGGGGAGCTGTTTTTT. This translates into CASSRGGVGELFF.

The chain couples TRBV7-6 to TRBJ2-3; D uncertain. Germline-derived CDR1 and CDR2 are SGHVS and FNYEAQ. Trimming pared 2 bases from V and 2 bases from J, leaving 8 bases between. This CDR3 is built from 14 residues. CDR3 region: CASSLPSATDTQYF. For the CDR3, the DNA is TGTGCCAGCAGCTTACCCAGCGCCACAGATACGCAGTATTTT. Drawing the rest from reference TRBV7-6 and TRBJ2-3, the complete variable domain is GAGVSQSPRYKVTKRGQDVALRCDPISGHVSLYWYRQALGQGPEFLTYFNYEAQQDKSGLPNDRFSAERPEGSISTLTIQRTEQRDSAMYRCASSLPSATDTQYFGPGTRLTVL.

There are a few counts of this clone. J is TRBJ2-1 and V is TRBV15, with no clear D. V was cut by 4 bases and J by 10 bases, with 8 bases left in between. Germline V gene lookup returns CDR1 LNHNV and CDR2 YYDKDF (reference sequence). The CDR3 is made up of 11 amino acids. CDR3 nucleotide sequence: TGTGCCACCAGCATCCTCGGGGAGCAGTTCTTC. This gives the protein CATSILGEQFF.

This clone was detected once. The V and J genes are TRBV4-1 and TRBJ2-7; D gene unclear. Germline-derived CDR1 and CDR2 are MGHRA and YSYEKL. Trimming took off 0 bases at V and 3 bases at J, with 9 bases between the two ends. The CDR3 is 14 amino acids. The CDR3 DNA follows: TGCGCCAGCAGCCAAGATCCCCACAGCTACGAGCAGTACTTC. Its protein is CASSQDPHSYEQYF.

The chain recombines TRBV5-1 with TRBJ1-1; D is possibly TRBD1 (5 bases). The V gene lost 4 bases and the J gene lost 6 bases, with 13 bases spanning the gap. Germline CDR1 SGHRS, CDR2 YFSETQ. The CDR3 is made up of 13 amino acids. DNA for the CDR3: TGCGCCAGCAGCACGCGGGGAGGGGCTGAAGCTTTCTTT. This codes for CASSTRGGAEAFF.

This clone was counted between two and nine times. The chain joins TRBV7-2 to TRBJ2-3, with a possible D match to TRBD2 (6 bases). The CDR3 sequence is 18 residues long. The V and J ends lost 7 bases and 3 bases respectively, with 26 bases between them. Germline CDR1 SGHTA, CDR2 FQGNSA. The CDR3, as DNA: TGTGCCAGCAATGAAAGGGATGGCGGGACGAGCAAAACAGATACGCAGTATTTT. This sequence encodes CASNERDGGTSKTDTQYF.

The chain carries TRBV27 and TRBJ1-4; TRBD1 aligns across 7 bases. CDR1 is MNHEY and CDR2 is SMNVEV in the germline V gene (reference sequence). After removal of 3 bases from V and 6 bases from J, the junction contained 4 bases not matched to a gene. CDR3 length: 14 residues. The DNA of the CDR3 is TGTGCCAGCAGTTTCGGCAGGGGGGATGAAAAACTGTTTTTT. This gives the protein CASSFGRGDEKLFF.

This clone appeared a few times. The chain recombines TRBV5-1 with TRBJ2-1; D could derive from TRBD1 or TRBD2 (6 bases each). Trimming left V 7 bases short and J 3 bases short, with 14 bases between. Germline-derived CDR1 and CDR2 are SGHRS and YFSETQ. This CDR3 contains 14 residues. As DNA, the CDR3 is TGCGCCAGCGGAGGGGGTGGGAACTACAATGAGCAGTTCTTC. It is translated as CASGGGGNYNEQFF.

This clone was seen more than once but under ten times. The chain joins TRBV29-1 to TRBJ1-2; a weak D match, TRBD1 (6 bases). Germline values: CDR1 SQVTM, CDR2 ANQGSEA. The CDR3 is 11 residues long. V shed 7 bases and J shed 0 bases, with 6 bases lying between them. The CDR3 reads CSGTANYGYTF. CDR3 in DNA: TGCAGCGGGACAGCTAACTATGGCTACACCTTC.

The gene calls are TRBV4-1 and TRBJ2-5; D gene ambiguous. Germline V lookup: CDR1 MGHRA, CDR2 YSYEKL. The CDR3 is made up of 13 amino acids. The V and J ends lost 5 bases and 5 bases respectively, with 12 bases between them. CDR3 residues: CASSSREGETQYF. The CDR3 DNA sequence: TGCGCCAGCAGCTCAAGGGAAGGGGAGACCCAGTACTTC.

The chain recombines TRBV7-9 with TRBJ2-3; no reliable D call. CDR3 length: 15 amino acids. V was trimmed by 2 bases and J by 1 base, leaving 10 bases between them. The V gene's germline CDR1 is SEHNR and CDR2 FQNEAQ (reference sequence). This CDR3 is CASSLSSPGTDTQYF. The DNA of the CDR3 is TGTGCCAGCAGCTTATCATCACCGGGCACAGATACGCAGTATTTT.

The rearrangement joins TRBV7-9 to TRBJ2-7, with no clear D. Between the trimmed V and J ends, which lost 4 bases and 3 bases, there was a span of 16 bases. CDR3 length: 15 residues. Germline V lookup: CDR1 SEHNR, CDR2 FQNEAQ (reference sequence). CDR3 DNA: TGTGCCAGCAGCTCTCTCCGGTTTTCAGGCTACGAGCAGTACTTC. It translates to CASSSLRFSGYEQYF.

CDR3 loop: CASSRQGAYNEQFF. As DNA, the CDR3 is TGTGCCAGCAGTAGACAGGGGGCTTACAATGAGCAGTTCTTC. This chain connects TRBV6-6 to TRBJ2-1, with TRBD1 matching over 10 bases. The CDR3 sequence is 14 residues long. CDR1 and CDR2 (germline): MNHNY, SVGAGI (reference sequence). J was trimmed by 4 bases and V by 5 bases; bases with no gene match: 2.

This clone was detected only a few times. The chain has TRBV9 and TRBJ2-5, with unresolved D. Germline CDR1 is SGDLS and CDR2 is YYNGEE. The CDR3 has 14 residues. The V and J ends lost 4 bases and 9 bases respectively, with 19 bases between them. CDR3 sequence (DNA): TGTGCCAGCAGCACTACTCTGACGGTGGAAGCCCAGTACTTC. Its protein is CASSTTLTVEAQYF. Filled out from reference TRBV9 and TRBJ2-5, the complete variable domain reads DSGVTQTPKHLITATGQRVTLRCSPRSGDLSVYWYQQSLDQGLQFLIQYYNGEERAKGNILERFSAQQFPDLHSELNLSSLELGDSALYFCASSTTLTVEAQYFGPGTRLLVL.

The rearrangement links TRBV15 to TRBJ1-2; D unclear. The CDR3 has 14 amino acids. V shed 1 base and J shed 3 bases, with 9 bases lying between them. Per the germline V gene, CDR1 is LNHNV and CDR2 is YYDKDF (reference sequence). The chain's CDR3 is CATSRAGSDYGYTF. The CDR3 bases are TGTGCCACCAGCAGAGCGGGGAGCGACTATGGCTACACCTTC.

This clone was counted only a few times. This chain links TRBV29-1 with TRBJ2-1; TRBD1 or TRBD2 may be the D gene (5 bases each). The CDR3 totals 15 residues. The V and J ends lost 5 bases and 0 bases respectively, with 14 bases between them. Per germline, CDR1 SQVTM and CDR2 ANQGSEA. This CDR3 is CSVSGTLSSYNEQFF. The CDR3 DNA is TGCAGCGTTTCCGGGACGCTTAGCTCCTACAATGAGCAGTTCTTC.

J is TRBJ2-3 and V is TRBV30; 7 nucleotides match TRBD2. Trimming took 3 bases from V and 8 from J; bases not matched to a gene: 8. The germline CDR1 and CDR2 sequences are GTSNPN and SVGIG (reference sequence). This CDR3 has 13 residues. CDR3 in amino acids: CAWRVTGGGTQYF. The CDR3 DNA reads TGTGCCTGGAGGGTAACGGGGGGAGGTACGCAGTATTTT.

The chain joins TRBV6-5 to TRBJ1-1; perhaps TRBD1 as D (6 bases). Trimming left V 2 bases short and J 0 bases short, with 10 bases between. This CDR3 is built from 15 residues. In germline, CDR1 is MNHEY, CDR2 SVGAGI. CDR3 nucleotides: TGTGCCAGCAGTTACGGACAGCTATTGAACACTGAAGCTTTCTTT. Translating it yields CASSYGQLLNTEAFF.

The chain couples TRBV30 to TRBJ2-5; weak D call: TRBD2 (6 bases). The CDR3 has 15 residues. Deletions cut 0 bases from V and 1 base from J, with 12 bases between. Germline V gene lookup returns CDR1 GTSNPN and CDR2 SVGIG (reference sequence). The CDR3 protein is CAWSVEGLPQETQYF. For the CDR3, the DNA is TGTGCCTGGAGTGTGGAGGGACTCCCCCAAGAGACCCAGTACTTC.

The V call is TRBV12-5, the J call TRBJ2-7, with 9 bases lining up with TRBD1. The CDR3 extends over 14 amino acids. Unmatched junction bases numbered 8, after V lost 5 bases and J lost 6 bases. Germline CDR1 and CDR2: LGHNT and FRNRAP. The CDR3 loop is CASGPGDRVSEQYF. The CDR3 nucleotides read TGTGCTAGTGGTCCCGGGGACAGGGTAAGCGAGCAGTACTTC.

A few counts support this clone. The rearrangement joins TRBV9 to TRBJ1-1; D is ambiguous. CDR3 size: 13 residues. Germline V gene sequence: CDR1 SGDLS, CDR2 YYNGEE. Trimming left V 0 bases short and J 5 bases short, with 8 bases between. The CDR3 here is CASSVGSLTEAFF. CDR3 nucleotide sequence: TGTGCCAGCAGCGTAGGCAGCTTAACTGAAGCTTTCTTT.

This clone was counted between two and nine times. The chain carries TRBV10-3 and TRBJ1-1; 9 bases are shared with TRBD1. J lost 1 base, V lost 7 bases, and 4 bases had no gene match. The germline CDR1 and CDR2 sequences are ENHRY and SYGVKD. CDR3 length equals 14 residues. CDR3 in DNA: TGTGCCATCACTGGGACAGGGACGAACACTGAAGCTTTCTTT. Translated: CAITGTGTNTEAFF.

J is TRBJ2-5 and V is TRBV7-2; tentatively, D is TRBD2 (5 bases). This CDR3 spans 15 amino acids. V was clipped by 4 bases and J by 1 base, with 13 bases between them. Per the germline V gene, CDR1 is SGHTA and CDR2 is FQGNSA. In nucleotides, the CDR3 is TGTGCCAGCAGCTCGGACTCACACTCCCAAGAGACCCAGTACTTC. It specifies CASSSDSHSQETQYF.

J is TRBJ2-5 and V is TRBV29-1; D unclear. CDR1 is SQVTM, CDR2 ANQGSEA, per germline. V was shortened by 6 bases and J by 1 base, with 12 bases between the two germline ends. The CDR3 sequence is 13 residues long. CDR3 bases: TGCAGCGTCGGTACAGCTTTCCAAGAGACCCAGTACTTC. Translating it yields CSVGTAFQETQYF.